These 24 T cell receptor beta chains share one sample of origin, sequenced in a study of CD8+ T cells in alopecia areata. Isolated RNA was reverse transcribed into cDNA used as the sequencing template. The repertoire was sequenced with immunoSEQ multiplex PCR; TCRdb's copy has only in-frame clones and lacks some. The table shows fewer than 350,000 clones, with roughly 64% occurring only once. Treatment given: oral pan-JAK inhibitor, 5-10 mg twice daily. The source was CD4+ T cells sorted from blood, collected at week 24, from a patient treated with tofacitinib. These receptors all stem from a human donor with alopecia areata.

This clone was counted only a few times. The chain recombines TRBV4-1 with TRBJ1-1; possible D gene TRBD1, 6 bases. Germline CDR1 reads MGHRA; CDR2 reads YSYEKL. V was cut by 4 bases and J by 0 bases, with 9 bases left in between. The CDR3 spans 14 residues. CDR3 DNA sequence: TGCGCCAGCAGCCGTGGACAGTTGAACACTGAAGCTTTCTTT. Its translation is CASSRGQLNTEAFF.

This chain connects TRBV18 to TRBJ1-6; D unclear. This CDR3 contains 14 residues. The V gene's germline CDR1 is KGHSH and CDR2 LQKENI. V shed 1 base and J shed 10 bases, with 11 bases lying between them. DNA for the CDR3: TGTGCCAGCTCACCACTGGTAGCGGAGTCACCCCTCCACTTT. It translates to CASSPLVAESPLHF. Using reference TRBV18 and TRBJ1-6 for the parts outside the CDR3, the full variable domain is NAGVMQNPRHLVRRRGQEARLRCSPMKGHSHVYWYRQLPEEGLKFMVYLQKENIIDESGMPKERFSAEFPKEGPSILRIQQVVRGDSAAYFCASSPLVAESPLHFGNGTRLTVT.

This clone was seen only a few times. The chain has TRBV2 and TRBJ1-1; 8 bases map to TRBD1. CDR1 is SNHLY and CDR2 is FYNNEI in the germline V gene. Trimming took 7 bases from V and 5 from J; bases not matched to a gene: 6. This CDR3 has 13 amino acids. CDR3 bases: TGTGCCAGCAACCAGGGGGCAGGGACTGAAGCTTTCTTT. Its protein is CASNQGAGTEAFF.

This chain uses TRBV23-1 with TRBJ2-4; D is uncertain. TRBV23-1 is flagged as an ORF with uncertain function. Trimming removed 3 bases at V and 0 bases at J, with 3 bases between. This CDR3 spans 13 amino acids. CDR3 sequence (DNA): TGCGCCAGCAGTCAGGGAGCCAAAAACATTCAGTACTTC. It is translated as CASSQGAKNIQYF.

The DNA of the CDR3 is TGTGCCAGCAGTCAACAGGGCGCGGATGGCTACACCTTC. Amino acids: CASSQQGADGYTF. The rearrangement joins TRBV2 to TRBJ1-2, with D possibly matching TRBD1 (6 bases). There are 13 residues in the CDR3. The germline V gene has CDR1 SNHLY and CDR2 FYNNEI. Trimming removed 5 bases at V and 6 bases at J, with 13 bases between.

The chain uses TRBV2 and TRBJ2-5, with 12 bases fitting TRBD2. J lost 5 bases, V lost 10 bases, and 8 bases had no gene match. The CDR3 has 14 amino acids. CDR1 SNHLY and CDR2 FYNNEI come from the germline V gene. Written as DNA, the CDR3 is TGTGCCACCGCCACTAGCGGGGGGAGTGAGACCCAGTACTTC. Its translation: CATATSGGSETQYF.

This chain joins TRBV27 and TRBJ2-5; 8 nucleotides line up with TRBD1. V shed 5 bases, J shed 2 bases, and the junction held 10 bases outside the gene matches. The CDR3 is 16 residues long. Germline V gene data show CDR1 as MNHEY and CDR2 as SMNVEV (reference sequence). CDR3 in DNA: TGTGCCAGCAGTCCCGACGCAGACAGGGGTCAAGAGACCCAGTACTTC. Translated, it gives CASSPDADRGQETQYF.

The chain combines TRBV30 with TRBJ1-2; D is ambiguous. In germline, CDR1 is GTSNPN, CDR2 SVGIG (reference sequence). This CDR3 comprises 16 residues. Trimming removed 0 bases at V and 6 bases at J, with 20 bases between. CDR3 nucleotide sequence: TGTGCCTGGAGTGTATATTATGCGAAGGTCAAGGATGGCTACACCTTC. Translated, it gives CAWSVYYAKVKDGYTF.

This sequence joins TRBV28 and TRBJ1-2, with D perhaps matching TRBD1 (5 bases). Trimming pared 2 bases from V and 8 bases from J, leaving 12 bases between. Germline V gene data show CDR1 as MDHEN and CDR2 as SYDVKM. The CDR3 consists of 13 residues. The CDR3 is CASSLGTTRGYTF. CDR3 nucleotides: TGTGCCAGCAGTTTAGGGACTACCCGGGGCTACACCTTC.

This clone has a single count. The rearrangement joins TRBV7-2 to TRBJ1-2; maybe TRBD1 (6 bases). Trimming cost V 5 bases and J 5 bases, with 9 bases left between them. The CDR3 runs 12 residues. From germline, CDR1 is SGHTA and CDR2 FQGNSA. The CDR3 nucleotides are TGTGCCAGCAGCGCACAGGGTTATGGCTACACCTTC. Encoded protein: CASSAQGYGYTF.

The CDR3 DNA is TGCGCCAGCAGCCTGGGATTGGACAGGGGGTCACCCCTCCACTTT. Protein: CASSLGLDRGSPLHF. The chain recombines TRBV4-1 with TRBJ1-6, with 10 bases lining up with TRBD1. Germline values: CDR1 MGHRA, CDR2 YSYEKL. This CDR3 has 15 residues. Unmatched junction bases numbered 7, after V lost 4 bases and J lost 10 bases.

The chain has TRBV4-2 and TRBJ2-7; the D gene is possibly TRBD2 (5 bases). Germline V gene lookup returns CDR1 LGHNA and CDR2 YNFKEQ. The ends were cut back, 1 base at V and 1 base at J, with 8 bases in the middle. CDR3 length: 14 residues. For the CDR3, the DNA is TGTGCCAGCAGCCAAGTTACGGGGTCCTACGAGCAGTACTTC. Amino acids: CASSQVTGSYEQYF.

This clone was detected only a few times. This CDR3 is CAWSVLGTVPGELFF. Written as DNA, the CDR3 is TGTGCCTGGAGTGTACTGGGGACGGTCCCCGGGGAGCTGTTTTTT. This sequence joins TRBV30 and TRBJ2-2, with D perhaps being TRBD1 or TRBD2 (5 bases each). CDR3 length: 15 residues. Germline V CDR1 and CDR2: GTSNPN, SVGIG (reference sequence). V lost 0 bases and J lost 6, with 14 bases in between.

This sequence joins TRBV6-1 and TRBJ2-4, with 7 bases fitting TRBD1. The CDR3 covers 12 residues. V gave up 5 bases and J gave up 8 bases; unmatched junction bases: 3. Germline loops: CDR1 MNHNS, CDR2 SASEGT. The CDR3 protein is CASSRDRDIQYF. The CDR3 DNA reads TGTGCCAGCAGTAGAGACAGGGACATTCAGTACTTC.

DNA for the CDR3: TGTGCCAGCAGCCAAGCGGCAGAGACTTACAATGAGCAGTTCTTC. Translation: CASSQAAETYNEQFF. This chain joins TRBV14 and TRBJ2-1; the D is unclear. V lost 1 base and J lost 4, with 11 bases in between. Germline loops: CDR1 SGHDN, CDR2 FVKESK. The CDR3 sequence is 15 residues long.

This chain connects TRBV29-1 to TRBJ2-5, with D uncertain. From germline, CDR1 is SQVTM and CDR2 ANQGSEA. V was clipped by 5 bases and J by 5 bases, with 15 bases between them. The CDR3 extends over 13 amino acids. DNA of the CDR3: TGCAGCGTTTCGGCGAACCGCCGGGAGACCCAGTACTTC. Its translation is CSVSANRRETQYF.

This clone has just a few counts. The V call is TRBV5-1, the J call TRBJ2-1; 16 positions match TRBD2. The CDR3 runs to 15 residues. V shed 4 bases and J 10 bases; nucleotides not matched to a gene: 5. Germline CDR1 SGHRS, CDR2 YFSETQ. CDR3 sequence: CASSLGLAGGREQFF. CDR3 coding DNA: TGCGCCAGCAGCCTGGGACTAGCGGGGGGGCGCGAGCAGTTCTTC.

The rearrangement links TRBV6-5 to TRBJ2-3; D tentatively fits TRBD1 or TRBD2 (5 bases each). The germline gives CDR1 MNHEY, CDR2 SVGAGI. This CDR3 spans 14 amino acids. V lost 6 bases and J lost 2, with 12 bases in between. The CDR3 DNA reads TGTGCCAGCAGCCGAGGGGCCTTCACAGATACGCAGTATTTT. Translating gives CASSRGAFTDTQYF.

The V call is TRBV6-1, the J call TRBJ2-5, with TRBD2 matching 11 bases. Trimming at V came to 0 bases and at J to 1 base, leaving 10 bases not matched to a gene. Per germline, CDR1 MNHNS and CDR2 SASEGT. The CDR3 loop spans 19 amino acids. CDR3 in DNA: TGTGCCAGCAGTGAAGCGTACCCAGGCCTAGCGGGGGGCCAAGAGACCCAGTACTTC. This translates into CASSEAYPGLAGGQETQYF.

This sequence joins TRBV21-1 and TRBJ2-4; the table's D call, TRBD2, was not checked against the DNA. TRBV21-1 is tagged as a pseudogene. This CDR3 has 14 residues. CDR3 in DNA: TGTGCCAGCAGTGAGAGGGACTCCAAAAACATTCAGTACTTC. This encodes CASSERDSKNIQYF.

This clone was counted only a few times. The chain combines TRBV29-1 with TRBJ1-3; 7 nucleotides line up with TRBD1. The CDR3 totals 12 residues. The V gene end was trimmed by 5 bases and the J gene end by 8 bases; junction bases not matched to a gene: 6. CDR1 and CDR2 from the germline V gene are SQVTM and ANQGSEA. Here the CDR3 reads CSVIPQGDTIYF. The CDR3 DNA reads TGCAGCGTTATACCGCAGGGGGACACCATATATTTT.

The genes are TRBV6-5 and TRBJ2-1; D possibly corresponds to TRBD2 (5 bases). The CDR3 covers 16 residues. V was clipped by 2 bases and J by 5 bases, with 16 bases between them. CDR1 is MNHEY, CDR2 SVGAGI, per germline. For the CDR3, the DNA is TGTGCCAGCAGTTACCGAGACTACAATGGCAACAATGAGCAGTTCTTC. It is translated as CASSYRDYNGNNEQFF.

The V gene is TRBV5-1, the J gene TRBJ1-1; 10 bases fit TRBD1. From germline, CDR1 is SGHRS and CDR2 YFSETQ. This CDR3 has 14 residues. With 4 bases clipped from V and 10 bases from J, the junction kept 10 bases outside the gene matches. DNA for the CDR3: TGCGCCAGCAGCACGGCTGACAGGGGGCAAATAGCTTTCTTT. Protein sequence: CASSTADRGQIAFF. Using reference TRBV5-1 and TRBJ1-1 for the parts outside the CDR3, the full variable domain is KAGVTQTPRYLIKTRGQQVTLSCSPISGHRSVSWYQQTPGQGLQFLFEYFSETQRNKGNFPGRFSGRQFSNSRSEMNVSTLELGDSALYLCASSTADRGQIAFFGQGTRLTVV.

The V call is TRBV10-3, the J call TRBJ1-2; possibly TRBD1 for D (6 bases). With 0 bases removed from V and 2 bases from J, the gap between germline ends came to 13 bases. The CDR3 is made up of 16 amino acids. In germline, CDR1 is ENHRY, CDR2 SYGVKD. CDR3 coding DNA: TGTGCCATCAGTGAGTCGAGTGTGGGGGCCAACTATGGCTACACCTTC. This encodes CAISESSVGANYGYTF.